Presented here are 26 T cell receptor beta chains from one specimen sequenced in a study of control samples from healthy donors and cancer patients. Produced via immunoSEQ multiplex PCR; TCRdb's table is partial and in-frame only. The sample holds about 190,000 clones. Material: blood. The source is a woman aged 25 to 39 in good health.

The CDR3, as DNA: TGTGCCAGCAGTTATGGGAAGGGCAATCAGCCCCAGCATTTT. The encoded protein is CASSYGKGNQPQHF. The V call is TRBV6-5, the J call TRBJ1-5; the D is unclear. Trimming removed 3 bases at V and 2 bases at J, with 8 bases between. The germline gives CDR1 MNHEY, CDR2 SVGAGI. The CDR3 totals 14 residues.

The rearrangement links TRBV12-3 or TRBV12-4 to TRBJ1-2, with 7 bases lining up with TRBD1. Germline trimming cut 7 bases from V and 9 bases from J; bases unmatched to any gene: 8. The CDR3 is 12 amino acids. The CDR3 DNA is TGTGCCAGCACCAGGCAGGGGGACAGCTACACCTTC. This encodes CASTRQGDSYTF.

V gene TRBV27 combines with J gene TRBJ2-7; D may be TRBD2 (5 bases). Trimming took 5 bases from V and 3 from J, leaving 17 bases between them. Germline CDR1 and CDR2: MNHEY and SMNVEV (reference sequence). This CDR3 contains 15 residues. CDR3: CASSTPTRGVYEQYF. In nucleotides, the CDR3 is TGTGCCAGCAGTACGCCGACCCGGGGTGTCTACGAGCAGTACTTC.

CDR3 coding DNA: TGCGCCAGCAGTCTACTTTGTATCCCCAACACTGAAGCTTTCTTT. Protein product: CASSLLCIPNTEAFF. The chain has TRBV23-1 and TRBJ1-1; D unresolved. TRBV23-1 is an ORF, and what it does is uncertain. CDR3 length equals 15 residues. V was shortened by 4 bases and J by 2 bases, with 14 bases between the two germline ends.

This chain uses TRBV15 with TRBJ2-5; 10 bases map to TRBD2. The ends lost 3 bases at V and 5 bases at J; junction bases unmatched: 9. The germline V gene encodes CDR1 LNHNV and CDR2 YYDKDF (reference sequence). The CDR3 contains 16 residues. The CDR3 region is CATSRSSGGTGETQYF. CDR3 bases: TGTGCCACCAGCAGGTCTAGCGGGGGTACCGGGGAGACCCAGTACTTC.

This chain connects TRBV3-1 (or the pseudogene TRBV3-2) to TRBJ2-7, with D unclear. Per the germline V gene, CDR1 is LGHDT and CDR2 is YNNKEL (reference sequence). The CDR3 has 14 residues. Trimming pared 3 bases from V and 6 bases from J, leaving 15 bases between. Written as DNA, the CDR3 is TGTGCCAGCAGCCATTTCACGGCTACCGGCGAGCAGTACTTC. It specifies CASSHFTATGEQYF.

This sequence joins TRBV6-5 and TRBJ2-7; D unresolved. The CDR3 is 12 residues long. The ends were cut back, 9 bases at V and 0 bases at J, with 9 bases in the middle. Germline V gene lookup returns CDR1 MNHEY and CDR2 SVGAGI. DNA of the CDR3: TGTGCCAGTTCGTCAGTCTCCTACGAGCAGTACTTC. It is translated as CASSSVSYEQYF.

Worth noting for this clone: The same CDR3 also results from other DNA sequences found in this sample. V usage is TRBV6-5 and J usage is TRBJ1-1; D is unresolved. The V gene lost 0 bases and the J gene lost 1 base, with 6 bases spanning the gap. Germline loops: CDR1 MNHEY, CDR2 SVGAGI. The CDR3 runs 14 residues. In DNA, the CDR3 is TGTGCCAGCAGTTACTCTAGCCGGAACACTGAAGCTTTCTTT. It is translated as CASSYSSRNTEAFF.

The V gene is TRBV18, the J gene TRBJ2-7; D might be TRBD1 or TRBD2, each matching 5 bases. The CDR3 length is 15 residues. In germline, CDR1 is KGHSH, CDR2 LQKENI. The V gene lost 1 base and the J gene lost 0 bases, with 10 bases spanning the gap. The CDR3 spells CASSPLEGSSYEQYF. The CDR3 DNA sequence: TGTGCCAGCTCACCACTCGAGGGGAGCTCCTACGAGCAGTACTTC.

In regard to this clone: Other DNA sequences in the same sample also yield this CDR3. The chain links TRBV12-3 or TRBV12-4 to TRBJ1-1; D call uncertain. This CDR3 spans 13 amino acids. V was pared by 3 bases and J by 1 base, with 6 bases between. The CDR3: CASSFPPNTEAFF. CDR3 bases: TGTGCCAGCAGTTTCCCACCGAACACTGAAGCTTTCTTT.

This chain joins TRBV19 and TRBJ1-5, with TRBD1 matching 8 bases. The germline V gene encodes CDR1 LNHDA and CDR2 SQIVND (reference sequence). This CDR3 contains 14 residues. Trimming at V came to 7 bases and at J to 7 bases, leaving 9 bases not matched to a gene. The CDR3 is CASMTDRAEQPQHF. CDR3 DNA: TGTGCCAGTATGACGGACAGGGCAGAACAGCCCCAGCATTTT.

V is TRBV28 and J is TRBJ2-7, with D possibly TRBD2 on 6 matching bases. The CDR3 consists of 14 residues. V lost 3 bases and J 2 bases, leaving 11 bases between the germline ends. Germline V gene data show CDR1 as MDHEN and CDR2 as SYDVKM. CDR3 coding DNA: TGTGCCAGCAGTTTTTCGGGACTTCCCTACGAGCAGTACTTC. Translated: CASSFSGLPYEQYF. The variable domain in full, with the rest retrieved from reference TRBV28 and TRBJ2-7, is DVKVTQSSRYLVKRTGEKVFLECVQDMDHENMFWYRQDPGLGLRLIYFSYDVKMKEKGDIPEGYSVSREKKERFSLILESASTNQTSMYLCASSFSGLPYEQYFGPGTRLTVT.

The chain couples TRBV19 to TRBJ2-3; the D gene is possibly TRBD2 (6 bases). Trimming shortened V by 4 bases and J by 1 base, and 9 bases separated the two germline ends. Germline V gene sequence: CDR1 LNHDA, CDR2 SQIVND (reference sequence). The CDR3 loop spans 14 amino acids. The CDR3 sequence is CASSSGVGTDTQYF. The CDR3 bases are TGTGCCAGTAGTAGCGGGGTGGGCACAGATACGCAGTATTTT.

The chain carries TRBV4-1 and TRBJ1-2, with 7 bases aligning to TRBD1. CDR1 is MGHRA and CDR2 is YSYEKL in the germline V gene. The CDR3 has 13 amino acids. V dropped 7 bases and J dropped 4; count of bases not matched to a gene: 6. The CDR3 DNA follows: TGCGCCAGCACTCAGGGGGACGGCTATGGCTACACCTTC. This gives the protein CASTQGDGYGYTF.

The chain's CDR3 is CASSSGRYEQYF. The CDR3 bases are TGCGCCAGCAGCTCCGGACGATACGAGCAGTACTTC. The V call is TRBV5-1, the J call TRBJ2-7; the D is unclear. Deletions cut 3 bases from V and 4 bases from J, with 8 bases between. The germline V gene encodes CDR1 SGHRS and CDR2 YFSETQ. This CDR3 has 12 residues.

The V and J genes are TRBV10-3 and TRBJ1-1; unclear D gene. Trimming took 6 bases from V and 0 from J, leaving 17 bases between them. This CDR3 is built from 16 residues. The V gene's germline CDR1 is ENHRY and CDR2 SYGVKD. CDR3 DNA sequence: TGTGCCATCAGAGCTAGAGAGGGATTCATGAACACTGAAGCTTTCTTT. This translates into CAIRAREGFMNTEAFF.

The genes are TRBV11-2 and TRBJ1-5; D is ambiguous. V was cut by 0 bases and J by 4 bases, with 4 bases left in between. CDR1 and CDR2 (germline): SGHAT, FQNNGV. The CDR3 loop spans 13 amino acids. The CDR3 coding sequence is TGTGCCAGCAGCTTAGACGTAAATCAGCCCCAGCATTTT. The encoded protein is CASSLDVNQPQHF.

The chain joins TRBV6-6 to TRBJ2-2; 8 bases align to TRBD1. After removal of 6 bases from V and 1 base from J, the junction contained 7 bases not matched to a gene. The CDR3 covers 16 residues. Germline CDR1 and CDR2: MNHNY and SVGAGI (reference sequence). The DNA of the CDR3 is TGTGCCAGCAGCAGAACCGGGACAGGGAACACCGGGGAGCTGTTTTTT. It is translated as CASSRTGTGNTGELFF.

The chain carries TRBV6-5 and TRBJ2-3; 10 nucleotides line up with TRBD1. The CDR3 length is 16 residues. J was trimmed by 6 bases and V by 2 bases; bases with no gene match: 8. Germline lookup yields CDR1 MNHEY and CDR2 SVGAGI. CDR3 DNA sequence: TGTGCCAGCAGTTACGGTTCCGGGACAGGGGTTGATACGCAGTATTTT. Its protein is CASSYGSGTGVDTQYF.

The rearrangement joins TRBV7-8 to TRBJ1-1; possibly TRBD1 for D (5 bases). The CDR3 is made up of 14 amino acids. The germline CDR1 and CDR2 sequences are SGHVS and FQNEAQ. Trimming removed 3 bases at V and 7 bases at J, with 15 bases between. The CDR3 nucleotides are TGTGCCAGCAGCTTTCGGGGGGGAAAGAATGAAGCTTTCTTT. Translation gives CASSFRGGKNEAFF.

The chain recombines TRBV6-5 with TRBJ1-6, with TRBD1 as a possible D gene (5 bases). CDR3 length: 15 amino acids. The germline V gene encodes CDR1 MNHEY and CDR2 SVGAGI. V lost 2 bases, J lost 4 bases, and 9 bases lay in between. The CDR3, as DNA: TGTGCCAGCAGTTACCAGGGCAGTTATAATTCACCCCTCCACTTT. The encoded protein is CASSYQGSYNSPLHF.

The chain combines TRBV28 with TRBJ1-2, with D perhaps matching TRBD1 (5 bases). The CDR3 sequence is 13 residues long. CDR1 is MDHEN and CDR2 is SYDVKM in the germline V gene. V lost 6 bases and J 4 bases, leaving 12 bases between the germline ends. The CDR3, as DNA: TGTGCCAGCAGCCCGGGGCAGGGCTATGGCTACACCTTC. Protein: CASSPGQGYGYTF.

The genes are TRBV2 and TRBJ1-2; 8 positions match TRBD1. The CDR3 is 16 residues long. Looked up from germline, CDR1 is SNHLY and CDR2 is FYNNEI. V lost 5 bases to trimming and J lost 2 bases; unmatched junction nucleotides: 10. The CDR3 here is CASSTRTGFYNYGYTF. The CDR3 coding sequence is TGTGCCAGCAGTACTAGGACAGGGTTTTACAACTATGGCTACACCTTC.

CDR3 residues: CASRLAGSSGANVLTF. CDR3 DNA sequence: TGTGCCAGCAGACTAGCGGGGAGCTCTGGGGCCAACGTCCTGACTTTC. The V and J genes are TRBV3-1 (or the pseudogene TRBV3-2) and TRBJ2-6; TRBD2 matches at 10 bases. The CDR3 is 16 residues long. Germline loops: CDR1 LGHDT, CDR2 YNNKEL (reference sequence). V shed 6 bases and J 0 bases; nucleotides not matched to a gene: 2.

The chain is built from TRBV6-5 and TRBJ2-7; D is perhaps TRBD2 (6 bases). Germline V gives CDR1 MNHEY, CDR2 SVGAGI. The CDR3 sequence is 14 residues long. V shed 5 bases and J shed 5 bases, with 16 bases lying between them. This CDR3 is CASSLLGGADEQYF. In DNA form, the CDR3 reads TGTGCCAGCAGTCTTCTAGGAGGGGCGGACGAGCAGTACTTC.

This chain links TRBV18 with TRBJ2-2; D is possibly TRBD1 (6 bases). Germline V CDR1 and CDR2: KGHSH, LQKENI. The CDR3 loop spans 14 amino acids. Trimming removed 3 bases from V and 6 bases from J, with 11 bases in between. The CDR3 region is CASSPGTRAGELFF. The CDR3 coding sequence is TGTGCCAGCTCACCCGGGACACGGGCCGGGGAGCTGTTTTTT.